This TCR beta chain was profiled in a study of shared T cell receptors in the human thymus. CDR3 size: 15 residues. Germline assignment: CDR1 MNHNS and CDR2 SASEGT. V was clipped by 7 bases and J by 1 base, with 15 bases between them. TCRdb's table, derived via immunoSEQ multiplex PCR, lists solely in-frame clones and lacks some. In the table there are under 700,000 clones, roughly 74% of which are singletons. The sample was also reused in another study, on human thymus T cells. From that paper: Immunologically healthy infants in Finland undergoing congenital heart defect surgery were the donors. Resected material from corrective heart surgery provided the thymus tissue analysed. Highly overlapping thymic repertoires among unrelated individuals were reported in related research.

The source of this sequence is a boy under two years old with a congenital heart defect. Sequencing was done on a sample of thymocytes. The chain employs TRBV6-1 and TRBJ2-3; D might be TRBD1 (5 bases). The CDR3 nucleotides are TGTGCCAGCACCCTGACAGTAATATGCACAGATACGCAGTATTTT. Residues: CASTLTVICTDTQYF.